This paragraph reports one T cell receptor beta chain. Its specific antigen is unknown. No base quality information exists; no much larger clone differs at one position. This sample was taken from a study of blood T cells in healthy people across ages (dated by TCRdb to between 2015 and 2016). About the study as a whole: In model experiments, template switching captured roughly one uniquely barcoded TCR beta cDNA molecule for every two T cells. Two additional independent replicas of 1 million unique cDNA reads from the same blood draw were analyzed for two donors (one aged 18 to 30 and one aged 80 or older). To avoid experimental bias, donors of different ages were randomly spread across the sequencing lanes. The donors were split into four age groups: young (average around 17 years), middle-aged (nearly 40), aged (over 55) and long-lived (82). Using deep sequencing normalized with unique cDNA molecular identifiers, the study measured how TCR beta repertoire diversity changes with age.

The cysteine opens and the phenylalanine closes a CDR3 of 13 amino acids. Just CDR3 DNA is preserved here, 39 bases in frame from base 1. The germline V gene specifies KGHSH as CDR1 and LQKENI as CDR2. The study at large found these results: Compared with the aged group, the long-lived group had more naive CD4+ T cells, fewer expanded clones and increased TCR diversity, a pattern suggesting age selection. Because donor CMV infection status was unknown, age-related changes in expanded clonotypes were potentially confounded. There was a strong correlation between observed TCR beta diversity and the percentage of naive T cells measured by flow cytometry. Bulk unsorted PBMC profiling prevented conclusive comparison of naive and antigen-experienced compartments. Total diversity estimates from one million sequenced T cells were considered lower bounds and underestimates. Observed TCR beta diversity per million T cells fell roughly linearly with age, and a significant reduction was already apparent by age around 40.

Systemically healthy Caucasian individuals from Russia, 39 in total and aged roughly 6 to 95 years, were included as donors. Each donor gave approximately 9.3 milliliters of peripheral blood, collected into EDTA-treated Vacutainer tubes. PBMCs were isolated by Ficoll-Paque density-gradient centrifugation, with at least 7 million obtained per sample. Total RNA was extracted from PBMCs with Trizol reagent, with at least 6 micrograms obtained per sample. The percentages of naive CD45RAhigh/CD27high T cells were determined by flow cytometry on a PBMC aliquot from every donor. The library was built by means of 5' RACE. TCRdb records Illumina HiSeq 2500 as the sequencer. A second roughly 6 to 12 cycle PCR used a sample-barcoded 5' primer and a J-beta primer mix. Each TCR beta cDNA molecule received a unique molecular identifier from a template-switch 5' adaptor carrying 12 random nucleotides. At least 2.5 million CDR3-containing paired-end reads were obtained from each sample. All of the RNA was converted into first-strand cDNA using the Mint cDNA synthesis kit, with a TRBC-specific oligonucleotide serving as the primer. Following uracil-DNA glycosylase treatment, all cDNA underwent a first 18-cycle PCR with the universal primers M1SS and BC2_uni_R. The authors' analysis ran thus. Each sample was normalized by randomly selecting 1 million high-quality reads, each carrying a distinct molecular identifier. Reads with shared molecular identifiers were discarded instead of being binned into consensus sequences. MiTCR, with a Q25 quality threshold and the strictest error-elimination algorithm, was used for CDR3 identification, clonotype clustering and error correction. A nonparametric unseen species model using Euler transformation provided a lower-bound estimate of total TCR beta diversity. The public reads were reanalyzed by TCRdb: fastp trimming at Q25, MiXCR alignment, in-frame beta chains only. When rows share a CDR3 protein, they turn into one entry using the most common DNA and genes. V and J calls and clone size were set by TCRdb, not the authors. The sample contains around 790,000 distinct CDR3 sequences, about 42% of them found a single time. The ten largest clones represent nearly 20% of the sample.

This receptor was taken from a man between 60 and 75 years old in good health. The rearranged chain carries TRBV18 and TRBJ2-5; TRBD1 lines up with 9 middle nucleotides. The J call may be wrong; the DNA end is better matched by TRBJ2-7. Source material: blood. The bases are TGTGCCAGCTCTCCCCGGGACAGGGACGAGCAGTACTTC. Protein translation: CASSPRDRDEQYF.